What follows is one T cell receptor beta chain and its context. Its antigen is still unknown. The record has no base qualities; no much larger clone is one base away. The sample is drawn from a study of response to subunit inactivated influenza vaccine (dated by TCRdb to between 2018 and 2020). At the level of the whole study: To follow how T cells responded to a trivalent subunit inactivated influenza vaccine, the researchers relied on deep quantitative profiling of the T cell receptor repertoire.

There are 15 amino acids in the CDR3, from cysteine to phenylalanine inclusive. The retained sequence is limited to the CDR3, 45 bases, with the frame set at the first base. CDR1 and CDR2, per the germline V gene, are KGHSH and LQKENI. At the junction V is shortened by 5 bases and J by 5 bases; bases outside the gene matches: 4. The protocol used for the library was RT-PCR. This sample was sequenced with an Illumina HiSeq 2500. TCRdb's own reprocessing of the public reads used fastp at Q25 and MiXCR and kept productive beta chains. Each CDR3 protein gets just one entry, which takes the most common genes and DNA from the rows behind it. The sample has hundreds of thousands of distinct CDR3 sequences on record, approximately 24% of them singletons. The ten largest make up 1.5% to 2% of the sample. Overall results and qualifications from the work: The authors suggested that each seasonal influenza vaccination may recruit only a limited number of new T cells.

The receptor chain draws on TRBV18 and TRBJ1-6, with 9 bases in between that match TRBD1. The sequenced sample was CD4+ T cells sorted from PBMCs, obtained 5 days after vaccination. The source is a man aged 50-60 years who received an inactivated influenza vaccine. Donor details come from another sample of the same person, matched by shared clones. The CDR3 region has the sequence CASSRQGVNNSPLHF. The DNA sequence follows: TGTGCCAGCTCAAGACAGGGGGTTAATAATTCACCCCTCCACTTT.